These 12 T cell receptor beta chains originate from one sample sequenced in a study of blood T cell repertoires in COVID-19. Libraries were prepared by immunoSEQ multiplex PCR; TCRdb keeps only in-frame clonotypes and omits some of them. The table lists tens of thousands of clones, over 70% of them singletons. The source material was peripheral blood. The source is a man of 80 years or more with active or convalescent COVID-19.

For the CDR3, the DNA is TGTGCCAGCAGCGTAGGTTCGGCAGGGGGTGAAAAACTGTTTTTT. The encoded protein is CASSVGSAGGEKLFF. The chain uses TRBV9 and TRBJ1-4; 7 bases are shared with TRBD1. This CDR3 comprises 15 residues. The junction had 6 bases not matched to a gene; V was cut back by 0 bases and J by 7 bases. Germline V lookup: CDR1 SGDLS, CDR2 YYNGEE.

The chain has TRBV10-3 and TRBJ1-2; a weak D match, TRBD1 (5 bases). V was shortened by 3 bases and J by 5 bases, with 10 bases between the two germline ends. Germline V CDR1 and CDR2: ENHRY, SYGVKD. The length of the CDR3 is 13 residues. The CDR3 loop is CAISDSQGYGYTF. In nucleotides, the CDR3 is TGTGCCATCAGTGACTCCCAGGGATATGGCTACACCTTC.

The rearrangement links TRBV7-2 to TRBJ2-1; TRBD1 is a possible D gene (6 bases). Between the trimmed V and J ends, which lost 6 bases and 7 bases, there was a span of 10 bases. The V gene's germline CDR1 is SGHTA and CDR2 FQGNSA. The CDR3 runs to 12 residues. CDR3 sequence: CASRGTPNEQFF. The DNA for the CDR3 is TGTGCCAGCAGAGGGACACCAAATGAGCAGTTCTTC.

In this sample, this clone turned up once. The gene calls are TRBV7-2 and TRBJ2-5, with 11 bases identical to TRBD2. Trimming removed 5 bases from V and 4 bases from J; junction bases left unmatched: 6. The CDR3 extends over 15 amino acids. The germline CDR1 and CDR2 sequences are SGHTA and FQGNSA. The CDR3 bases are TGTGCCAGCAGCATTAGCGGGGGGGCCCGAGAGACCCAGTACTTC. Translated: CASSISGGARETQYF.

In DNA form, the CDR3 reads TGTGCCAGCAGCTTGACAGGATCTATTGGCTACACCTTC. Encoded protein: CASSLTGSIGYTF. The chain employs TRBV7-8 and TRBJ1-2, with D possibly TRBD1 on 6 matching bases. V shed 3 bases and J shed 7 bases, with 12 bases lying between them. The CDR3 is made up of 13 amino acids. Germline assignment: CDR1 SGHVS and CDR2 FQNEAQ.

V is TRBV3-1 (or the pseudogene TRBV3-2) and J is TRBJ2-7; TRBD2 aligns across 7 bases. After removal of 4 bases from V and 3 bases from J, the junction contained 9 bases not matched to a gene. The CDR3 runs 15 residues. Germline V lookup: CDR1 LGHDT, CDR2 YNNKEL (reference sequence). This chain's CDR3 is CASSPLDAGVYEQYF. The CDR3 DNA sequence: TGTGCCAGCAGCCCCCTGGACGCGGGGGTCTACGAGCAGTACTTC.

J is TRBJ2-5 and V is TRBV9; tentatively, D is TRBD2 (7 bases). Germline CDR1 and CDR2: SGDLS and YYNGEE. The CDR3 totals 13 residues. V was cut by 3 bases and J by 5 bases, with 11 bases left in between. CDR3 in DNA: TGTGCCAGCAGCGGCGGGGGCGAGGAGACCCAGTACTTC. This translates into CASSGGGEETQYF.

This clone was observed once. V is TRBV20-1 and J is TRBJ1-2, with a weak D call TRBD1 (6 bases). This CDR3 has 14 residues. Germline CDR1 reads DFQATT; CDR2 reads SNEGSKA (reference sequence). The germline V and J ends were trimmed by 3 bases and 2 bases, with 13 bases remaining between them. CDR3 DNA: TGCAGTGCTAGTAGGGGGTTTGGGAACTATGGCTACACCTTC. Encoded protein: CSASRGFGNYGYTF.

This clone was seen a few times. The V and J genes are TRBV7-2 and TRBJ1-5, with D unclear. The CDR3 contains 17 residues. V lost 0 bases, J lost 2 bases, and 14 bases lay in between. In germline, CDR1 is SGHTA, CDR2 FQGNSA. The CDR3 region is CASSLAEGGRGNQPQHF. The CDR3 coding sequence is TGTGCCAGCAGCTTAGCAGAAGGAGGGCGGGGCAATCAGCCCCAGCATTTT.

For the CDR3, the DNA is TGTCCTAGCAGATTGTCCCTCCGCGTTTCTCATCCAGATACGCAGTATTTT. Its translation is CPSRLSLRVSHPDTQYF. V and J are TRBV6-4 and TRBJ2-3; perhaps TRBD2 as D (5 bases). Germline lookup yields CDR1 MRHNA and CDR2 SNTAGT. The length of the CDR3 is 17 residues.

This clone has only one observation. J is TRBJ1-2 and V is TRBV3-1 (or the pseudogene TRBV3-2); D is possibly TRBD1 (6 bases). V lost 4 bases and J 3 bases, leaving 15 bases between the germline ends. This CDR3 comprises 15 residues. Per the germline V gene, CDR1 is LGHDT and CDR2 is YNNKEL (reference sequence). Written as DNA, the CDR3 is TGTGCCAGCAGCCTTTCGCTACAGGGCGACTATGGCTACACCTTC. Its protein product is CASSLSLQGDYGYTF.

This clone has only one observation. The gene calls are TRBV5-1 and TRBJ1-2; possible D gene TRBD1, 5 bases. CDR3 length equals 14 residues. Germline CDR1 and CDR2: SGHRS and YFSETQ. V was clipped by 4 bases and J by 8 bases, with 18 bases between them. The CDR3 reads CASSIGQGLGGYTF. DNA of the CDR3: TGCGCCAGCAGCATCGGCCAGGGTTTAGGAGGCTACACCTTC.